These T cell receptor beta chains were read from a single sample in a study of CD4 T cells in relation to SARS-CoV-2 and coronaviruses. Their cognate antigens are unknown. The table came from immunoSEQ multiplex PCR; TCRdb's copy has only in-frame clones and leaves some out. Of fewer than 25,000 clones in the sample, around four fifths are singletons; the top ten hold less than 20%. The sample comprised CD4+ T cells from PBMCs, cultured in vitro. These receptors came from a human donor in good health. The CDR3 runs from the conserved cysteine through the conserved F or W. A D gene is named only where the DNA matches it firmly. Clone size, where shown, is once, few, many, or a class for clones that have expanded.

>NA|TRBJ1-5|once|TRBV5-5
CASSSGTYENQPQHF
TGTGCCAGCAGCTCCGGGACGTACGAAAATCAGCCCCAGCATTTT
>NA|TRBJ2-5|once|TRBV5-1
CASSLRADQETQYF
TGCGCCAGCAGCTTGAGGGCTGACCAAGAGACCCAGTACTTC
>TRBD2|TRBJ2-1|NA|TRBV5-6
CASSGGGNEQFF
TGTGCCAGCAGCGGGGGGGGCAATGAGCAGTTCTTC
>TRBD1|TRBJ2-1|NA|TRBV24-1
CATSDHAGTGMYNEQFF
TGTGCCACCAGTGATCACGCCGGGACAGGGATGTACAATGAGCAGTTCTTC
>NA|TRBJ1-3|NA|TRBV12-3/TRBV12-4
CASSPVEVGIFYF
TGTGCCAGCAGTCCCGTGGAGGTGGGGATATTTTATTTT
>NA|TRBJ2-7|NA|TRBV7-3
CASSSFEKGEQYF
TGTGCCAGCAGCTCCTTTGAGAAGGGCGAGCAGTACTTC
>NA|TRBJ2-5|NA|TRBV5-1
CASSLATGRGGQETQYF
TGCGCCAGCAGCTTGGCGACAGGGAGGGGGGGCCAAGAGACCCAGTACTTC
>NA|TRBJ2-2|NA|TRBV3-1/TRBV3-2
CASSQDLGLKNTGELFF
TGTGCCAGCAGCCAAGACTTGGGACTGAAAAACACCGGGGAGCTGTTTTTT
>TRBD2|TRBJ2-7|few|TRBV5-1
CASSLALTSGTYEQYF
TGCGCCAGCAGCTTGGCCCTAACTAGCGGAACCTACGAGCAGTACTTC
>TRBD2|TRBJ2-3|NA|TRBV3-1/TRBV3-2
CASSLTGTSGTSTDTQYF
TGTGCCAGCAGCCTTACCGGGACTAGCGGGACGAGCACAGATACGCAGTATTTT
>NA|TRBJ2-1|NA|TRBV4-2
CASSPAAAVSSYNEQFF
TGTGCCAGCAGCCCTGCAGCTGCGGTGAGCTCCTACAATGAGCAGTTCTTC
>TRBD1|TRBJ1-4|NA|TRBV27
CASSLSGTGNEKLFF
TGTGCCAGCAGTTTAAGTGGGACAGGGAATGAAAAACTGTTTTTT
>NA|TRBJ1-4|NA|TRBV6-5
CASAAGVRLEKLFF
TGTGCCAGCGCTGCAGGGGTTCGGCTTGAAAAACTGTTTTTT
>TRBD2|TRBJ2-1|NA|TRBV7-9
CASILGLAAYNEQFF
TGTGCCAGCATCTTGGGACTAGCGGCCTACAATGAGCAGTTCTTC
>NA|TRBJ2-5|NA|TRBV21-1
CASSSPGLAGAQETQYF
TGTGCCAGCAGCTCACCGGGACTAGCGGGAGCACAAGAGACCCAGTACTTC
>NA|TRBJ1-2|NA|TRBV28
CASSPAGGQDIYGYTF
TGTGCCAGCAGCCCCGCGGGGGGACAAGATATCTATGGCTACACCTTC
>NA|TRBJ1-1|few|TRBV5-1
CASRPDMNTEAFF
TGCGCCAGCAGACCGGACATGAACACTGAAGCTTTCTTT
>TRBD2|TRBJ2-1|NA|TRBV27
CASKGLAGFYNEQFF
TGTGCCAGCAAAGGACTAGCGGGGTTCTACAATGAGCAGTTCTTC
>TRBD1|TRBJ2-6|NA|TRBV28
CASSLGDRVPTF
TGTGCCAGCAGTTTAGGGGACAGGGTCCCGACTTTC
>NA|TRBJ1-3|few|TRBV19
CASSTSIISGNTIYF
TGTGCCAGTAGTACCTCGATAATCTCTGGAAACACCATATATTTT
>NA|TRBJ1-4|once|TRBV19
CASSVETGEKLFF
TGTGCCAGTAGTGTGGAAACAGGAGAAAAACTGTTTTTT
>NA|TRBJ1-2|NA|TRBV28
CASSPQRGYTF
TGTGCCAGCAGTCCTCAGAGGGGCTACACCTTC
>TRBD2|TRBJ2-7|NA|TRBV5-1
CASSRLPGLAGTSYEQYF
TGCGCCAGCAGCCGCCTCCCCGGACTAGCGGGAACCTCCTACGAGCAGTACTTC
>NA|TRBJ1-3|few|TRBV7-8
CASSQVGPGNTIYF
TGTGCCAGCAGCCAAGTTGGACCGGGAAACACCATATATTTT
>NA|TRBJ2-3|NA|TRBV9
CASSVVPTNTQYF
TGTGCCAGCAGCGTAGTACCCACCAATACGCAGTATTTT
>NA|TRBJ2-1|NA|TRBV5-1
CASSLIEVSSYNEQFF
TGCGCCAGCAGCTTAATTGAGGTCAGCTCCTACAATGAGCAGTTCTTC